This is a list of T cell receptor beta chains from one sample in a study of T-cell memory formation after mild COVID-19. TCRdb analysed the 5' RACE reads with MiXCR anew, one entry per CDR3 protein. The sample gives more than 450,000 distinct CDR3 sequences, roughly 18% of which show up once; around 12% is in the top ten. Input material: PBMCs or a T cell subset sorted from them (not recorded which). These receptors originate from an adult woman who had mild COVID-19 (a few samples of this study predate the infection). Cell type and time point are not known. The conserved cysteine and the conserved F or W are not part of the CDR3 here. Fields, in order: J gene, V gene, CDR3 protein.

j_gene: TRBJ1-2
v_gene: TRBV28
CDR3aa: ASRTDGTGNYGYT

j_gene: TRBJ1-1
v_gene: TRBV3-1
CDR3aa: ASSQRRQGGEAF

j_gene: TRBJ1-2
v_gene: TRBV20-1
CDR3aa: SAREQGVNYGYT

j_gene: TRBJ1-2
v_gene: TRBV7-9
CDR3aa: ASSSSLVGLYGYT

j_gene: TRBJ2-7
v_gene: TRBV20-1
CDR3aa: SARETSYEQY

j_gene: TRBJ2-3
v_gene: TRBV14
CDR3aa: ASSQGPGSFTNAQY

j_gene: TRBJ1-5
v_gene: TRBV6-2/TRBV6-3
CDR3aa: AHAPQGTQPQH

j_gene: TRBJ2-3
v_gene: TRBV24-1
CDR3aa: ATSEIAGGPDTQY

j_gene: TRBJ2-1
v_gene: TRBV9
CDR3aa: ASSVQDNEQF

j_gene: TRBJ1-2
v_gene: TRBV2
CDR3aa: ATQTGRDGYT

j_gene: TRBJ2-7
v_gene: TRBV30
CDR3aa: AWKPGDRAYEQY

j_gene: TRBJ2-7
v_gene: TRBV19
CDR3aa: ASSNLDEQY

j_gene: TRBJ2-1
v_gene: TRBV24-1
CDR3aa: ATSDFKGADEQF

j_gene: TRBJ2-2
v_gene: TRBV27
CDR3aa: ASSRRGLNTGELF

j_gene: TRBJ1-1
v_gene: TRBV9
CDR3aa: ASSVGDSGTEAF

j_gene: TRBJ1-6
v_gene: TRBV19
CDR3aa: ASNSPGGEFAALH

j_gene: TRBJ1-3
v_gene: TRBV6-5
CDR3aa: ASSTGGPGNTIY

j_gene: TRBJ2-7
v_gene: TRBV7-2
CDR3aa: ASSLSSKRDRPYEQY

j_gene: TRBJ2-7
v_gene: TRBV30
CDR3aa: AWSKEGQGAIHEQY

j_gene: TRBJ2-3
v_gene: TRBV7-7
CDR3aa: ASSLLPASTDTQY

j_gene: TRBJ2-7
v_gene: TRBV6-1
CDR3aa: ASRPGEQY

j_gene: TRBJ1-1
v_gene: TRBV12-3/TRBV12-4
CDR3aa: ASRNQENTEAF

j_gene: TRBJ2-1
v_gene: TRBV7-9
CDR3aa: ASSLQTVEAKNEQF

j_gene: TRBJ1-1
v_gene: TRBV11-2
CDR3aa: ASSPRDAEAF

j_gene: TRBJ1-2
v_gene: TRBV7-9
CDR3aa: ASSLDGGTGYT

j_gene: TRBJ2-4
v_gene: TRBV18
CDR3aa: ASSQRTENIQY

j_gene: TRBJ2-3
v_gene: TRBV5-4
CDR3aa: ASSPGLVEWSDTQY

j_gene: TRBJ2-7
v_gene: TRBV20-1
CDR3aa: SARKGGRVLDEQY

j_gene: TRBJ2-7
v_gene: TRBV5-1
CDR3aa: ASSLTSGAFYEQY

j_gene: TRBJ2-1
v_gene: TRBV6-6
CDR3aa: ASSYYRARGVPDEQF

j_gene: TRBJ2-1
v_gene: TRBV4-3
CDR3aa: ASSQVSGGSPSYNEQF

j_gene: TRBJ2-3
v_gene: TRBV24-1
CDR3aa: ATSDLLPGGITDTQY

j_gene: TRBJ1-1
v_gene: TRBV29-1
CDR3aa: SVMGYRSSTEAF

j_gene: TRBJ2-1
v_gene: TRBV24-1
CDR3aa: ATSDSGGGVTYNEQF

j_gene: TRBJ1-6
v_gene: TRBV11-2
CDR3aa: ASSGTDNSPLH

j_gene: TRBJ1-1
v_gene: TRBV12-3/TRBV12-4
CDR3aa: ASSLNAGSTEAF

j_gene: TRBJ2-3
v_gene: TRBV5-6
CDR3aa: ASSMTDTQY

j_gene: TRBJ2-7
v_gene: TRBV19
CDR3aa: ASSIAGDSTYEQY

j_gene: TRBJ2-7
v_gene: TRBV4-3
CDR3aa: ASSQGTGRYEQY

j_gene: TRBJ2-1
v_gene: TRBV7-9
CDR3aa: ASSWSSAANNEQF